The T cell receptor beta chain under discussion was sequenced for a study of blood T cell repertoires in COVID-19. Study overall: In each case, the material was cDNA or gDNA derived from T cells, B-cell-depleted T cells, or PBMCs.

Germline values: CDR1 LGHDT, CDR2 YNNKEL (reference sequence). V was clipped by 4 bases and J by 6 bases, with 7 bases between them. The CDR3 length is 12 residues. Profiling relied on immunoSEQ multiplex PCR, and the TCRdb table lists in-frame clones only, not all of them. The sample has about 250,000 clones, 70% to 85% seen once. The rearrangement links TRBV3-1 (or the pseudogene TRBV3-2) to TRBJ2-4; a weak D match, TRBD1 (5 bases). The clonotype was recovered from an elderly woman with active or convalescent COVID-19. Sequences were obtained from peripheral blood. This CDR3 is CASSRTGNIQYF. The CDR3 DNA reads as TGTGCCAGCAGCCGCACAGGAAACATTCAGTACTTC.